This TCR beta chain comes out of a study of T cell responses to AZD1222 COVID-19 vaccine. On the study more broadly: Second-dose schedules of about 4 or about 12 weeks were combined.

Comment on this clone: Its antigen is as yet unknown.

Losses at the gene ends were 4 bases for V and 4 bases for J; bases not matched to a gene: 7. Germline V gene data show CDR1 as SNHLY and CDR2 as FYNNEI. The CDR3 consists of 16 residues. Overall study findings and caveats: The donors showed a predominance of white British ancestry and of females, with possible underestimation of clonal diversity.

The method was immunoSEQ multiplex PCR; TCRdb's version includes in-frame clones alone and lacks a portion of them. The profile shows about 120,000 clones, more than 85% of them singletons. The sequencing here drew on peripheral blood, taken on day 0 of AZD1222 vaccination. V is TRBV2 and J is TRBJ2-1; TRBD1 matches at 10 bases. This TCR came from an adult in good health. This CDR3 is CASSVDGQGVYNEQFF. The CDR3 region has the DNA TGTGCCAGCAGTGTAGACGGACAGGGGGTTTACAATGAGCAGTTCTTC.